These T cell receptor beta chains were read from a single sample in a study of blood T cell repertoires in COVID-19. Sequencing used immunoSEQ multiplex PCR; TCRdb keeps in-frame clones, though not all of them. The sample holds around 130,000 clones, 80% to 85% seen once. The material sequenced was peripheral blood. These receptors were taken from a woman of 80 years or more with acute or convalescent COVID-19. CDR3s include the opening cysteine and the closing phenylalanine or tryptophan. Each record gives: J gene, V gene, CDR3 protein.

TRBJ2-7 TRBV2 CASSEALTGWAYEQYF
TRBJ2-5 TRBV7-2 CASSHPNRWTGLGSETQYF
TRBJ2-7 TRBV30 CAWSSRPGGHYEQYF
TRBJ2-1 TRBV28 CASSLLAGSSYNEQFF
TRBJ2-7 TRBV2 CASSEFVGELLGEQYF
TRBJ1-1 TRBV14 CASRVQGKSAAFF
TRBJ1-5 TRBV19 CASNDRVVVQPQHF
TRBJ1-5 TRBV7-2 CASSSRVSEPQHF
TRBJ1-6 TRBV27 CASSLAVSYNSPLHF
TRBJ1-1 TRBV3-1/TRBV3-2 CASSQPRTGRLNTEAFF
TRBJ2-3 TRBV5-1 CASSLYGGGSTDTQYF
TRBJ2-5 TRBV11-2 CASSSGVETQYF
TRBJ1-4 TRBV27 CASSSGQWEKLFF
TRBJ1-2 TRBV7-9 CASSSGADGGIYGYTF
TRBJ2-5 TRBV2 CASTHPGQGPQETQYF
TRBJ1-2 TRBV28 CASRGPLGQGLLGYTF
TRBJ2-7 TRBV4-1 CDKSCQSPGEDGEQYF
TRBJ2-7 TRBV3-1/TRBV3-2 CASSRGQGPYEQYF
TRBJ1-1 TRBV5-8 CASSSTGGNTEAFF
TRBJ2-1 TRBV10-3 CAIGSPGLAGANEQFF
TRBJ2-3 TRBV2 CASSEGSGGRVDTQYF
TRBJ1-2 TRBV5-4 CASSLVSFGVGNYGYTF
TRBJ2-1 TRBV7-3 CASSSTSGLLDEQFF
TRBJ2-3 TRBV19 CASSKRDTQYF
TRBJ1-4 TRBV5-4 CASSLGHGGANEKLFF
TRBJ2-3 TRBV11-1 CASSIQRLDTQYF
TRBJ2-3 TRBV18 CASSPIRGTDTQYF
TRBJ2-4 TRBV19 CASSPRQGPEIQYF
TRBJ2-7 TRBV4-2 CASSQGGGARYEQYF
TRBJ1-1 TRBV28 CAGQTRAGNTEAFF
TRBJ2-7 TRBV7-2 CASSLLSGLGSYEQYF
TRBJ1-2 TRBV28 CASSLADRVRGYDF
TRBJ1-4 TRBV5-6 CASSLGAGSEKLFF
TRBJ2-5 TRBV7-2 CASSLSLGETQYF
TRBJ1-2 TRBV30 CAWSSTVYYYGYTF
TRBJ2-3 TRBV18 CASSPMTQRGGADTQYF
TRBJ2-7 TRBV21-1 CASSTDRGSYEQYF
TRBJ2-1 TRBV10-1 CASSDSPGHPRGQFF